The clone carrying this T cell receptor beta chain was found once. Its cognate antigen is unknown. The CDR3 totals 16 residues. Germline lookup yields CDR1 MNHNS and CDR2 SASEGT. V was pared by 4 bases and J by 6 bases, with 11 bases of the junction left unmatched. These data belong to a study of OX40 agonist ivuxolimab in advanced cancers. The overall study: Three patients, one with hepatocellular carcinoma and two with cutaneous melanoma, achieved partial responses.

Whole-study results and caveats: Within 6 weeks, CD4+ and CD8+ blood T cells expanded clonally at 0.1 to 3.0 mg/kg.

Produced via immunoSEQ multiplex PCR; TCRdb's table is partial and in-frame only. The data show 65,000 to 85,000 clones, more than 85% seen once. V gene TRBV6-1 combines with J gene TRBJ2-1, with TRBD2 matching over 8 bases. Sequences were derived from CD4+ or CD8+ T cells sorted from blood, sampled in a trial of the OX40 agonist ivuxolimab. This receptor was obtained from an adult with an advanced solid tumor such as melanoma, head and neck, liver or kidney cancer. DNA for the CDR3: TGTGCCAGCAGTGTCCTGAGGACGGGGGGGCCCAATGAGCAGTTCTTC. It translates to CASSVLRTGGPNEQFF.